This T cell receptor (beta chain) stems from a study of T cell repertoires in cytomegalovirus infection. Findings and limits, study-wide: Based on cumulative public TCR beta family frequency, carriers of CMV plus the relevant HLA were identified.

TCRdb ran MiXCR on the reads and lists one entry per CDR3 protein. The sample has 680,000 or so distinct CDR3 sequences, roughly 35% seen once. Trimming took off 3 bases at V and 1 base at J, with 15 bases between the two ends. The length of the CDR3 is 17 residues. CDR1 SGHVS and CDR2 FQNEAQ come from the germline V gene. This clonotype was seen ten or more times. Its specificity is not known. Sequenced: PBMCs. The V gene is TRBV7-8, the J gene TRBJ2-2; TRBD2 might be the D (6 bases). This receptor was obtained from a human donor in good health (CMV status not recorded). Some clones in this sample may be carry-over from other donors' samples. The CDR3: CASSFKEGLGNTGELFF. The CDR3 DNA reads as TGTGCCAGCAGCTTTAAAGAGGGACTCGGGAACACCGGGGAGCTGTTTTTT.